This T cell receptor beta chain was retrieved from a study of cytomegalovirus exposure and HLA in healthy donors. Looking at the study overall: A later analysis reported the 100 to 150 validation repertoires used the same platform as the approximately 650 first-cohort repertoires.

The CDR3 runs to 15 residues. The ends lost 6 bases at V and 3 bases at J; junction bases unmatched: 8. The germline V gene has CDR1 SGHAT and CDR2 FQNNGV. Clones were sequenced by immunoSEQ multiplex PCR, and TCRdb holds only the in-frame ones, with some missing. The table records 150,000 to 200,000 clones, approximately 86% of them present only once. The genes are TRBV11-2 and TRBJ2-1; 7 bases line up with TRBD2. This TCR was sampled from a man aged 25-40 years in good health and CMV-seropositive. Sequencing input: PBMCs. The CDR3 loop reads CASRLGTTYYNEQFF. The CDR3 DNA is TGTGCCAGCAGACTCGGGACTACCTACTACAATGAGCAGTTCTTC.